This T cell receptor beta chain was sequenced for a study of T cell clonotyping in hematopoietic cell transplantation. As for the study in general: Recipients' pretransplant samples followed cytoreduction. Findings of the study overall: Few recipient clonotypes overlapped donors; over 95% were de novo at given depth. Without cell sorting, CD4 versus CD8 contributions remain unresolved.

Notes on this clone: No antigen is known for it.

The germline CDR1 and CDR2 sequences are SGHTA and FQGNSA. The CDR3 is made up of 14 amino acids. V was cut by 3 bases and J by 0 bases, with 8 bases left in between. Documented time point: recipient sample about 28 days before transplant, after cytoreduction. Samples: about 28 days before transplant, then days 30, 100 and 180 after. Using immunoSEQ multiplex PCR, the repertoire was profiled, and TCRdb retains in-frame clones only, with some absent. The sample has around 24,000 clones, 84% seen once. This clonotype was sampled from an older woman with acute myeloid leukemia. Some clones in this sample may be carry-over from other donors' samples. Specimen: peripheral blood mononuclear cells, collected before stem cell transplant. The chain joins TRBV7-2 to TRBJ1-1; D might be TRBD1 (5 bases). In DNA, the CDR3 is TGTGCCAGCAGCTTCAGGGACCTGAACACTGAAGCTTTCTTT. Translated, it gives CASSFRDLNTEAFF.